This T cell receptor (beta chain) is from a study of blood T cell repertoires in COVID-19. The germline CDR1 and CDR2 sequences are MNHEY and SVGAGI. V lost 2 bases and J 1 base, leaving 8 bases between the germline ends. The CDR3 length is 14 residues. Original processing notes: For nucleated cells, counts were estimated from reference gene primer amplification. Some clones are missing from TCRdb's copy, which holds only in-frame ones; the method was immunoSEQ multiplex PCR. D and trimming come from the DNA, and the V and J calls and clone size come from that table. The data show about 310,000 clones, with approximately 85% seen just once and over 2% held by the top ten. Clinical histories supplied by participants themselves formed the basis of cohort assignment. Recovered status in Cohort 3 required two negative PCRs, clearance, or symptom resolution.

The chain combines TRBV6-5 with TRBJ1-1; possible D gene TRBD1, 5 bases. The sequence derives from a man aged 25-45 years who had recovered from COVID-19. Sequenced input: PBMCs or T cells enriched from blood (not recorded which). The CDR3 reads CASSYNGGNTEAFF. CDR3 DNA: TGTGCCAGCAGTTACAACGGGGGGAACACTGAAGCTTTCTTT.